A selection of T cell receptor beta chains follows, all from one sample in a study of T cells in Graves' hyperthyroidism and ophthalmopathy. TCRdb passed the multiplex PCR reads through MiXCR, listing each CDR3 protein once. The table has roughly 570,000 distinct CDR3 sequences, 46% seen once. The sequenced sample was peripheral blood or thyroid tissue (not recorded which). The receptors here all came from an adult woman with Graves' disease, either hyperthyroidism or ophthalmopathy (not recorded which). Each CDR3 is given with its conserved first and last residue. D genes are given only for firm matches. Not every row has a clone size; where given, it reads once, few, many or a size class.

TRBJ2-5 | NA | many | TRBV5-1 | CASSLLQGPETQYF | TGCGCCAGCAGCTTGCTACAGGGCCCAGAGACCCAGTACTTC
TRBJ2-5 | TRBD1 | many | TRBV2 | CAIRKDRTQETQYF | TGTGCCATCAGAAAGGACAGGACACAAGAGACCCAGTACTTC
TRBJ2-2 | TRBD2 | NA | TRBV24-1 | CASSQAQAGGDTGELFF | TGTGCCAGCAGCCAAGCCCAAGCGGGAGGCGACACCGGGGAGCTGTTTTTT
TRBJ1-1 | NA | many | TRBV14 | CASSQDHRMMNTEAFF | TGTGCCAGCAGCCAAGATCATAGGATGATGAACACTGAAGCTTTCTTT
TRBJ2-5 | NA | many | TRBV20-1 | CSARESWLLDDKTQYF | TGCAGTGCTAGAGAGTCCTGGTTACTTGACGATAAGACCCAGTACTTC
TRBJ2-1 | NA | many | TRBV6-6 | CASGAGPRYDEQFF | TGTGCCAGCGGGGCAGGACCCAGGTACGATGAGCAGTTCTTC
TRBJ1-2 | TRBD1 | NA | TRBV19 | CASSRDRVSRGYTF | TGTGCCAGTAGCCGGGACAGGGTATCTAGAGGCTACACCTTC
TRBJ2-7 | TRBD1 | many | TRBV2 | CASSPGQPSYEQYF | TGTGCCAGCAGCCCGGGACAGCCCTCCTACGAGCAGTACTTC
TRBJ1-5 | NA | NA | TRBV2 | CASSESMHF | TGTGCCAGCAGTGAATCCATGCATTTT
TRBJ2-2 | NA | few | TRBV14 | CASSQGLSGVRTGELFF | TGTGCCAGCAGCCAAGGTCTGTCGGGAGTACGCACCGGGGAGCTGTTTTTT
TRBJ2-5 | TRBD2 | NA | TRBV29-1 | CSPTSGDGQETQYF | TGCAGCCCGACTAGCGGGGACGGCCAAGAGACCCAGTACTTC
TRBJ2-7 | TRBD1 | NA | TRBV29-1 | CSAAQGRSYEQYF | TGCAGCGCAGCACAGGGGAGAAGCTACGAGCAGTACTTC
TRBJ1-1 | NA | NA | TRBV29-1 | CSVKVRTRNAEAFF | TGCAGCGTTAAAGTCCGGACAAGGAACGCTGAAGCTTTCTTT
TRBJ2-1 | NA | NA | TRBV10-3 | CAISVSRGNEQFF | TGTGCCATCAGTGTTTCTCGGGGCAATGAGCAGTTCTTC
TRBJ2-7 | TRBD1 | once | TRBV30 | CAWSGQGSSYEQYF | TGTGCCTGGAGCGGACAGGGCTCATCTTACGAGCAGTACTTC
TRBJ2-7 | NA | few | TRBV30 | CAWSLGIVSYEQYF | TGTGCCTGGAGTCTAGGGATTGTGAGCTACGAGCAGTACTTC
TRBJ2-3 | TRBD2 | NA | TRBV5-1 | CASSFAGLAGADTQYF | TGCGCCAGCAGCTTCGCGGGACTAGCGGGAGCAGATACGCAGTATTTT
TRBJ1-1 | NA | NA | TRBV10-3 | CAISEGATEAFF | TGTGCCATCAGTGAGGGGGCAACTGAAGCTTTCTTT
TRBJ1-2 | NA | many | TRBV7-3 | CASSLSAMPDFYGYTF | TGTGCCAGCAGCTTATCGGCTATGCCAGACTTCTATGGCTACACCTTC
TRBJ2-7 | NA | few | TRBV7-3 | CASSLQGNHEQYF | TGTGCCAGCAGCTTACAGGGTAACCACGAGCAGTACTTC
TRBJ1-1 | TRBD1 | NA | TRBV6-1 | CASSDKGALQEAFF | TGTGCCAGCAGCGACAAGGGGGCCCTTCAAGAAGCTTTCTTT
TRBJ2-5 | NA | many | TRBV7-9 | CASSLAGTRRETQYF | TGTGCCAGCAGCTTAGCGGGAACACGGCGGGAGACCCAGTACTTC
TRBJ1-1 | NA | NA | TRBV7-3 | CASSLGEGGPGTEAFF | TGTGCCAGCAGCTTAGGTGAGGGGGGGCCGGGAACTGAAGCTTTCTTT
TRBJ1-1 | NA | NA | TRBV20-1 | CSARTHGGFDTEAFF | TGCAGTGCTAGAACCCACGGGGGCTTTGACACTGAAGCTTTCTTT
TRBJ2-5 | TRBD2 | many | TRBV6-5 | CPGPGLGLAGVFEETQYF | TGTCCAGGCCCGGGGCTTGGACTAGCGGGAGTTTTCGAAGAGACCCAGTACTTC
TRBJ1-5 | NA | NA | TRBV24-1 | CASSIQYNQPQHF | TGTGCCAGTAGTATACAGTACAATCAGCCCCAGCATTTT